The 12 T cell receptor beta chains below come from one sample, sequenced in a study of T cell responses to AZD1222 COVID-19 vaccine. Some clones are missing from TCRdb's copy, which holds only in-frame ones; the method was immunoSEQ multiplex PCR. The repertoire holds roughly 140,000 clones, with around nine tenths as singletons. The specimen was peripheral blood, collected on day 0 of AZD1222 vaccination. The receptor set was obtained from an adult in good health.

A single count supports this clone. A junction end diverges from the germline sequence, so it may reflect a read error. CDR3 coding DNA: TGTGCTAGCAGCAGAGGGACTTCTTATACTGAGCAGTTCTTC. Protein product: CASSRGTSYTEQFF. This chain links TRBV7-7 with TRBJ2-1; a weak D match, TRBD2 (6 bases). Per the germline V gene, CDR1 is SSHAT and CDR2 is FNYEAQ (reference sequence). The CDR3 runs 14 residues.

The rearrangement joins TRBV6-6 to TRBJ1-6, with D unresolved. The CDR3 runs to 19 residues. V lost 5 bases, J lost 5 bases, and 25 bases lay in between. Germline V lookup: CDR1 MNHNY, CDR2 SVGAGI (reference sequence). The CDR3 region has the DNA TGTGCCAGCAGTCCCCACGTTGGGCTGCGACCGGCAGATAATTCACCCCTCCACTTT. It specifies CASSPHVGLRPADNSPLHF.

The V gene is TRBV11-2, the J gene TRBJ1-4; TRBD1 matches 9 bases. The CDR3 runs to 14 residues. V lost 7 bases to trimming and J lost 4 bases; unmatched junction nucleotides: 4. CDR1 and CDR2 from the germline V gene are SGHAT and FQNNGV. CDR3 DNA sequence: TGTGCCAGCAACAGGGGGCCGAGTAATGAAAAACTGTTTTTT. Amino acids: CASNRGPSNEKLFF.

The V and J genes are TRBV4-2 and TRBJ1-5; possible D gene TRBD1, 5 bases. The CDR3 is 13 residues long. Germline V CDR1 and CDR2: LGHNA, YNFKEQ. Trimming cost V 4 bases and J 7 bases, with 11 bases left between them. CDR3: CASSRGGGQPQHF. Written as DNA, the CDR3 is TGTGCCAGCAGCCGGGGGGGAGGGCAGCCCCAGCATTTT.

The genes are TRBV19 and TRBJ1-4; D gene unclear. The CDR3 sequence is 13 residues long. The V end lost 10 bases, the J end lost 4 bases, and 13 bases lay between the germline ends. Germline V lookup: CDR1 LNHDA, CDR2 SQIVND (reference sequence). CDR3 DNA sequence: TGTGCCACCAGCCTCGGTAATAATGAAAAACTGTTTTTT. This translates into CATSLGNNEKLFF.

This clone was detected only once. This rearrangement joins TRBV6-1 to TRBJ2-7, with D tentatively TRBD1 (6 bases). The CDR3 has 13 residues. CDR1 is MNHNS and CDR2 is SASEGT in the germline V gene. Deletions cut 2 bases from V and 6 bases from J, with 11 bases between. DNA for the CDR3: TGTGCCAGCAGTGAACCCTACAGGGTCGAGCAGTACTTC. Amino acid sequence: CASSEPYRVEQYF.

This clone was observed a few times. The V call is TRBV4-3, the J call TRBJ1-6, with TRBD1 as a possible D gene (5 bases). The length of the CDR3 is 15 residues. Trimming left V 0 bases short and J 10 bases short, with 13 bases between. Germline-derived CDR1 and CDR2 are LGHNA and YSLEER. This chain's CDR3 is CASSQDRRGNSPLHF. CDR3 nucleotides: TGCGCCAGCAGCCAAGATAGACGGGGGAACTCACCCCTCCACTTT.

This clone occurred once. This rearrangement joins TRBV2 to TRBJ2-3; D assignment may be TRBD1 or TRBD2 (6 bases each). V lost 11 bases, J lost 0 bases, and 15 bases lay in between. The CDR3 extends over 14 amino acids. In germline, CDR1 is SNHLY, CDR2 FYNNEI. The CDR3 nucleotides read TGTGCCTGGGGGGACACAACTAGCACAGATACGCAGTATTTT. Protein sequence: CAWGDTTSTDTQYF.

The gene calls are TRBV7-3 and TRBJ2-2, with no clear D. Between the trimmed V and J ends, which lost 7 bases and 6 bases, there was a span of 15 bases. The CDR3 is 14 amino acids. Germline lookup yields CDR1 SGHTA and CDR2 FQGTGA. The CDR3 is CASTPVVGAGELFF. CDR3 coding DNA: TGTGCCAGCACCCCTGTTGTGGGCGCCGGGGAGCTGTTTTTT.

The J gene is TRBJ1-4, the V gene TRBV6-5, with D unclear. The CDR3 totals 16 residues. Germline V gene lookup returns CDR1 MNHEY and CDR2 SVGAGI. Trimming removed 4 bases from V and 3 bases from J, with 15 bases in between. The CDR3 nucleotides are TGTGCCAGCAGTTCCCGCCCCCCGGTGGCTAATGAAAAACTGTTTTTT. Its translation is CASSSRPPVANEKLFF.

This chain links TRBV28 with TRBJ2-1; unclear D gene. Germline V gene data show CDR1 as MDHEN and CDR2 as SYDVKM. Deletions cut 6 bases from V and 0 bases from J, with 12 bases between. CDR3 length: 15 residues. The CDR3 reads CASSTDVSSYNEQFF. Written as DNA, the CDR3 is TGTGCCAGCAGCACCGATGTGAGCTCCTACAATGAGCAGTTCTTC. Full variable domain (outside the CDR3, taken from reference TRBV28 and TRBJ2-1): DVKVTQSSRYLVKRTGEKVFLECVQDMDHENMFWYRQDPGLGLRLIYFSYDVKMKEKGDIPEGYSVSREKKERFSLILESASTNQTSMYLCASSTDVSSYNEQFFGPGTRLTVL.

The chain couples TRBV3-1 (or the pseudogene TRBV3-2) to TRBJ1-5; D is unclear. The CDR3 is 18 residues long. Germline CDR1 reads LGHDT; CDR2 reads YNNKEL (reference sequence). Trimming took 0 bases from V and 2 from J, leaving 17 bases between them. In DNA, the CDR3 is TGTGCCAGCAGCCAAGATTATAGGGCAGCCGGTGGCAATCAGCCCCAGCATTTT. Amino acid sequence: CASSQDYRAAGGNQPQHF.